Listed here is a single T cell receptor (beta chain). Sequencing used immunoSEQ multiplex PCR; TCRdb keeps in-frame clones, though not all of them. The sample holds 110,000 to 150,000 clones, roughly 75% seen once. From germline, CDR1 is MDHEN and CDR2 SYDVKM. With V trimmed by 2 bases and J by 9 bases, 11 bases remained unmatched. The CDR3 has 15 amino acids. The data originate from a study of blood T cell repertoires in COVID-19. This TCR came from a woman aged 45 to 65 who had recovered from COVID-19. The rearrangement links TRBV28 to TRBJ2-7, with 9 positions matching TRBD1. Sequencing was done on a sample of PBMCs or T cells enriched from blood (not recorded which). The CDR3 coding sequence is TGTGCCAGCAGTTTACCGGGACAGGGCAGAGGCGGGCAGTACTTC. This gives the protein CASSLPGQGRGGQYF. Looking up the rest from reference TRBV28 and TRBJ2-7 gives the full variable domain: DVKVTQSSRYLVKRTGEKVFLECVQDMDHENMFWYRQDPGLGLRLIYFSYDVKMKEKGDIPEGYSVSREKKERFSLILESASTNQTSMYLCASSLPGQGRGGQYFGPGTRLTVT.